These 9 T cell receptor beta chains were all obtained from the same sample, sequenced in a study of Graves' ophthalmopathy and Graves' hyperthyroidism. From RNA, the CDR3 regions of TCR beta chains were amplified and sequenced. HTBI primers were employed in first-round RT-PCR, then a second-round multiplex PCR followed. TCRdb itself ran the multiplex PCR reads through MiXCR, one entry per CDR3 protein. In the table there are 600,000 to 650,000 distinct CDR3 sequences, about a fifth of which are singletons. Source material: peripheral blood. These receptors all come from a woman aged 18-29 years with stable Graves' hyperthyroidism. Some clones in this sample may be carry-over from other donors' samples.

Only a few counts were recorded for this clonotype. CDR3: CAIRQGDETQYF. In DNA, the CDR3 is TGTGCCATACGACAGGGGGATGAGACCCAGTACTTC. The chain couples TRBV6-1 to TRBJ2-5; 9 bases map to TRBD1. The CDR3 contains 12 residues. The J segment lost 5 bases and the V segment lost 10 bases, leaving 5 bases of the junction unmatched. Germline assignment: CDR1 MNHNS and CDR2 SASEGT.

This clonotype was seen only a few times. The V and J genes are TRBV19 and TRBJ2-7, with D possibly being TRBD2 (6 bases). CDR3 length equals 14 residues. Trimming pared 3 bases from V and 1 base from J, leaving 10 bases between. Germline lookup yields CDR1 LNHDA and CDR2 SQIVND (reference sequence). As DNA, the CDR3 is TGTGCCAGTAGTATTGGAGGAGGGTCCTACGAGCAGTACTTC. It translates to CASSIGGGSYEQYF.

This clonotype was detected ten times or more. This chain joins TRBV29-1 and TRBJ1-1; 7 bases match TRBD1. Germline V CDR1 and CDR2: SQVTM, ANQGSEA. This CDR3 is 15 amino acids long. The junction had 14 bases not matched to a gene; V was cut back by 8 bases and J by 2 bases. CDR3 residues: CSSTTRGGRNTEAFF. The DNA of the CDR3 is TGCAGCTCCACAACACGAGGGGGCCGTAACACTGAAGCTTTCTTT.

The chain couples TRBV30 to TRBJ1-1; D might be TRBD1 (5 bases). This CDR3 comprises 15 residues. The germline CDR1 and CDR2 sequences are GTSNPN and SVGIG (reference sequence). V was shortened by 3 bases and J by 1 base, with 15 bases between the two germline ends. The CDR3: CAWRTEGRKNTEAFF. CDR3 nucleotides: TGTGCCTGGAGGACCGAGGGACGGAAGAACACTGAAGCTTTCTTT.

This chain uses TRBV7-9 with TRBJ2-7; a weak D match, TRBD1 (5 bases). The CDR3 extends over 13 amino acids. Trimming removed 5 bases at V and 3 bases at J, with 11 bases between. Germline V CDR1 and CDR2: SEHNR, FQNEAQ (reference sequence). Here the CDR3 DNA reads TGTGCCAGCAGCGGTGCAGGGCTCTACGAGCAGTACTTC. Encoded protein: CASSGAGLYEQYF.

The chain carries TRBV9 and TRBJ1-2, with 7 bases lining up with TRBD1. CDR3 length equals 15 residues. Germline V gene lookup returns CDR1 SGDLS and CDR2 YYNGEE. Trimming cost V 4 bases and J 2 bases; bases outside gene matches: 8. The chain's CDR3 is CASSLARGGNYGYTF. CDR3 coding DNA: TGTGCCAGCAGCCTAGCCAGGGGGGGGAACTATGGCTACACCTTC. Supplemented by reference TRBV9 and TRBJ1-2, the full variable domain reads DSGVTQTPKHLITATGQRVTLRCSPRSGDLSVYWYQQSLDQGLQFLIQYYNGEERAKGNILERFSAQQFPDLHSELNLSSLELGDSALYFCASSLARGGNYGYTFGSGTRLTVV.

At least ten counts were recorded for this clonotype. This rearrangement joins TRBV6-1 to TRBJ1-5, with 10 bases fitting TRBD1. The V gene's germline CDR1 is MNHNS and CDR2 SASEGT. The V and J ends lost 5 bases and 5 bases, in that order; junction bases with no gene match: 3. The CDR3 is made up of 14 amino acids. CDR3 sequence: CASSRTGGHQPQHF. The CDR3 region has the DNA TGTGCCAGCAGTAGGACAGGGGGGCATCAGCCCCAGCATTTT.

This clonotype was picked up a small number of times. J is TRBJ1-2 and V is TRBV5-1, with 8 positions matching TRBD1. The ends lost 4 bases at V and 2 bases at J; junction bases unmatched: 4. Germline V lookup: CDR1 SGHRS, CDR2 YFSETQ. The CDR3 covers 14 residues. The CDR3, as DNA: TGCGCCAGCAGCGGGGGACAGGAGAACTATGGCTACACCTTC. It codes for CASSGGQENYGYTF.

V is TRBV7-2 and J is TRBJ2-7, with a possible D match to TRBD1 (5 bases). Trimming took 2 bases from V and 0 from J, leaving 8 bases between them. This CDR3 region has 14 residues. Germline V CDR1 and CDR2: SGHTA, FQGNSA. CDR3 residues: CASSLRQTSYEQYF. CDR3 nucleotide sequence: TGTGCCAGCAGCTTAAGACAGACCTCCTACGAGCAGTACTTC. The whole variable domain, filled in from reference TRBV7-2 and TRBJ2-7, reads GAGVSQSPSNKVTEKGKDVELRCDPISGHTALYWYRQSLGQGLEFLIYFQGNSAPDKSGLPSDRFSAERTGGSVSTLTIQRTQQEDSAVYLCASSLRQTSYEQYFGPGTRLTVT.